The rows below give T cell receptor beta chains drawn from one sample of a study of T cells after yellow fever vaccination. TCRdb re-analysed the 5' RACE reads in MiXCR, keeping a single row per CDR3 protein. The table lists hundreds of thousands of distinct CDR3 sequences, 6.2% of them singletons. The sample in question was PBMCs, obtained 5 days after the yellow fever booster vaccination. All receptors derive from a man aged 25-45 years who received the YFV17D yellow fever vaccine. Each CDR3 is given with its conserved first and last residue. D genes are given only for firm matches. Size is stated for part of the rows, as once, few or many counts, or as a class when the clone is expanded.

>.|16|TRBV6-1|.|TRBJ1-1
TGTGCCAGCAGTCATAAATTGGGTAAAGGGAACACTGAAGCTTTCTTT
CASSHKLGKGNTEAFF
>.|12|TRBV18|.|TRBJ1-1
TGTGCCAGCTTCGAGAGGGGCACTGAAGCTTTCTTT
CASFERGTEAFF
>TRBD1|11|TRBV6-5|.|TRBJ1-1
TGTGCTGCTAGGGGGCAGCGTGAAGCTTTCTTT
CAARGQREAFF
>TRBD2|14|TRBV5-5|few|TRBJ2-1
TGTGCCAGCACCCCGGGGAGCGGGAGGAATGAGCAGTTCTTC
CASTPGSGRNEQFF
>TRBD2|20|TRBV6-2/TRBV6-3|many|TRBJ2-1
TGTGCCAGCAGAAGTATTCCGGGACTAGCGAGACAGACTGCAGACTATGAGCAGTTCTTC
CASRSIPGLARQTADYEQFF
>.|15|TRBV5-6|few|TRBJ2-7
TGTGCCAGCAGCGCGGACGGCACAGAACGTCACGAGCAGTACTTC
CASSADGTERHEQYF
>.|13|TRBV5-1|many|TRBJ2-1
TGCGCCAGCAGCAGGGACATTTACAATGAGCAGTTCTTC
CASSRDIYNEQFF
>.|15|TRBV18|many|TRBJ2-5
TGTGCCAGCTCACCTCCGGCCGGACCCGGGGAGACCCAGTACTTC
CASSPPAGPGETQYF
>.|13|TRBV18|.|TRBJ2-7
TGTGCCAGCTCTCGCGGAGACGTCTACGAGCAGTACTTC
CASSRGDVYEQYF
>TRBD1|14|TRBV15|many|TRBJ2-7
TGTGCCACCAGCGTAGGGGACAGGATCCACGAGCAGTACTTC
CATSVGDRIHEQYF
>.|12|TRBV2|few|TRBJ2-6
TGTGCCAGCTGGGCTGGGGCCAACGTCCTGACTTTC
CASWAGANVLTF
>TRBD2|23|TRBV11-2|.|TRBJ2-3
TGTGCCAGCAGCTTAGAGTTGGGGACCGGGACTAGCGGGAGGATAAGTGGCACAGATACGCAGTATTTT
CASSLELGTGTSGRISGTDTQYF
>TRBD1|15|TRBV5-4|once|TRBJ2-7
TGTGCCAGCAGCCGGAGGGACAGGGGATCCTACGAGCAGTACTTC
CASSRRDRGSYEQYF
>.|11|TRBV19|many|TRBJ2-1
TGTGCCTCCGGGACGTTCAATGAGCAGTTCTTC
CASGTFNEQFF
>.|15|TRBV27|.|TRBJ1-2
TGTGCCAGCAGTTCTCGGCCTAATTCGAGGGGTGGCTACACCTTC
CASSSRPNSRGGYTF
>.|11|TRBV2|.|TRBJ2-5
TGTGCCAGCAGCACCGCAGAGACCCAGTACTTC
CASSTAETQYF
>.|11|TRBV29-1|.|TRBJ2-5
TGCAGCGTTGAAGATCCGGGAAGAGGGGACTTC
CSVEDPGRGDF
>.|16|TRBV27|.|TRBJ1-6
TGTGCCACCTCCAAGAGAGGGATCCCCTATAATTCACCCCTCCACTTT
CATSKRGIPYNSPLHF
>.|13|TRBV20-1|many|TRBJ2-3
TGCAGTGCTGGGGGTAGGAGCACAGATACGCAGTATTTT
CSAGGRSTDTQYF
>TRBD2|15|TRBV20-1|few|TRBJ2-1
TGCAGTGCTAGCCCCCCAGCGGGAGGTCTTAGTGAGCAGTTCTTC
CSASPPAGGLSEQFF
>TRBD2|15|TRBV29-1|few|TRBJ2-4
TGCAGCGTTGCTCGGGAAGCGGGAGTATTTGGCATTCAGTACTTC
CSVAREAGVFGIQYF
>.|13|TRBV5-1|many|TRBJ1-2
TGCGCCAGCAGCTCGAATTCCGGCTATGGCTACACCTTC
CASSSNSGYGYTF
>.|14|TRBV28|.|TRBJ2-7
TGTGCCAGCAGTTTAGAACAGGAGCTAGGCGAGCAGTACTTC
CASSLEQELGEQYF
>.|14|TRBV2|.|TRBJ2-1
TGTGCCAGCGAAGACGGAAGTTCCTACAATGAGCAGTTCTTC
CASEDGSSYNEQFF
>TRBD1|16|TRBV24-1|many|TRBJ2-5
TGTGCCACCAGTGATTCGGAGACAGGGGGCGAAGAGACCCAGTACTTC
CATSDSETGGEETQYF
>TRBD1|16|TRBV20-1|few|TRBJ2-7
TGCTGTGCTAGAGATCTCGACAGGGAACCAACCTACGAGCAGTACTTC
CCARDLDREPTYEQYF
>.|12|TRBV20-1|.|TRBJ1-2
TGCAGAGCTCCTACCCCAGCCTATGGCTACACCTTC
CRAPTPAYGYTF
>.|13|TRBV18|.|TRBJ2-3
TGTGCCAGCTCACCAGACGTGACAGATACGCAGTATTTT
CASSPDVTDTQYF
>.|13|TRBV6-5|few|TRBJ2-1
TGTGCCAGCAGTTATTCTACTAACGGTGAGCAGTTCTTC
CASSYSTNGEQFF
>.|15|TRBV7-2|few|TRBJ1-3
TGTGCCAGCAGCTTCGGTGGGGCGTCTGGAAACACCATATATTTT
CASSFGGASGNTIYF
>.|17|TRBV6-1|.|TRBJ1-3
TGTGCCAGCACCTCCGTGTGGGACCTGAGCTCTGGAAACACCATATATTTT
CASTSVWDLSSGNTIYF
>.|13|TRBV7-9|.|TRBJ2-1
TGTGCCAGCAGCTTAAATCCCCTCGGTGAGCAGTTCTTC
CASSLNPLGEQFF
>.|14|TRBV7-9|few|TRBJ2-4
TGTGCCAGCAGCTTAGATGCGGTAGGGAACATTCAGTACTTC
CASSLDAVGNIQYF
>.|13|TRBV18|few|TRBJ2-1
TGTGCCAGCTCACCACTGACAGACTCTTGGCAGTTCTTC
CASSPLTDSWQFF
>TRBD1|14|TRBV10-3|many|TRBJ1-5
TGTGCCATCAGTATAGACAGGGGAAATCAGCCCCAGCATTTT
CAISIDRGNQPQHF
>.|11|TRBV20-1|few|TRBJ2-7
TGCAGTGTTGAGGCAACCTACGAGCAGTACTTC
CSVEATYEQYF
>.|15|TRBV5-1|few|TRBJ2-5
TGCGCCAGCAGCTTGGAGGCAGGAGGGGTAGAGACCCAGTACTTC
CASSLEAGGVETQYF
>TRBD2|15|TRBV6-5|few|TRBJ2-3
TGTGCCAGCAGTTACTCAGCGGGAGGGACAGATACGCAGTATTTT
CASSYSAGGTDTQYF
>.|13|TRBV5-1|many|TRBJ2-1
TGCGCCAGCAGCTTGGGGGCCGCCGCGGAGCAGTTCTTC
CASSLGAAAEQFF
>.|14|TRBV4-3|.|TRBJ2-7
TGCGCCAGCAGCTCAGAAAGGTTCCACTACGAGCAGTACTTC
CASSSERFHYEQYF